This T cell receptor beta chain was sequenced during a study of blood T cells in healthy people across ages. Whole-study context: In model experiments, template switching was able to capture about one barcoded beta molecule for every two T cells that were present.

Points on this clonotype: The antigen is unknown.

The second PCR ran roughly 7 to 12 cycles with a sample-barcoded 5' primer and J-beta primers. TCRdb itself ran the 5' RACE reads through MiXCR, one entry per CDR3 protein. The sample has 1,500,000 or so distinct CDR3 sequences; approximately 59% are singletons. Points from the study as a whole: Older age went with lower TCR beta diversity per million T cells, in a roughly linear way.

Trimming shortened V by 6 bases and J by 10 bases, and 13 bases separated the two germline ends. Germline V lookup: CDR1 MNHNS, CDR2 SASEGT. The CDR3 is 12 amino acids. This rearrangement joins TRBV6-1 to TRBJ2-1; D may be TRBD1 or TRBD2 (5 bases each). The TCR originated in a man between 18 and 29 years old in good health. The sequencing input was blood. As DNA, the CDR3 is TGTGCCAGCAGGGGCCCTTGGGGGGAGCAGTTCTTC. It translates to CASRGPWGEQFF.